This TCR beta chain was obtained from a study of T-cell reconstitution after alpha-beta-depleted transplantation in children (dated by TCRdb to about 2016). Some background on the complete study: Using TCR repertoire profiling, the study quantitatively followed how T-cell immune reconstitution unfolded in children after TCRalphabeta/CD19-depleted allogeneic hematopoietic cell transplantation.

In the germline V gene, CDR1 corresponds to SGHAT and CDR2 to FQNNGV. The cysteine opens and the phenylalanine closes a CDR3 of 13 amino acids. The read is trimmed to its CDR3 DNA, 39 bases read in frame from base 1. V is pared back by 6 bases and J by 3 bases, with 8 bases lying between the germline termini. Libraries were constructed by PCR. Instrument used: Illumina HiSeq 2500. TCR library preparation used molecular barcoding, with unique molecular identifiers applied to normalize quantification of the TCRbeta repertoire. The raw public reads went through TCRdb reprocessing: fastp at Q25, MiXCR clone calling, in-frame beta chains kept. Rows merge per CDR3 protein into single entries with the most common DNA and genes. The sample records approximately 240,000 distinct CDR3 sequences, approximately 9.5% of which are singletons. The biggest ten clones account for less than 8% of the sample. This clonotype was detected ten times or more. Its antigen remains undetermined. Base-call qualities are not available, and no considerably larger clone is one nucleotide away.

Material: PBMCs from the stem cell graft donor, obtained from the stem cell graft. The sequence was obtained from a human donor who donated a stem cell graft to a child with acute lymphoblastic leukemia. The chain was built from TRBV11-2 and TRBJ2-2, with a tentative D call of TRBD1 or TRBD2, each matching 5 bases. The CDR3 corresponds to CASSGGDTGELFF. DNA sequence: TGTGCCAGCAGTGGGGGAGACACCGGGGAGCTGTTTTTT.